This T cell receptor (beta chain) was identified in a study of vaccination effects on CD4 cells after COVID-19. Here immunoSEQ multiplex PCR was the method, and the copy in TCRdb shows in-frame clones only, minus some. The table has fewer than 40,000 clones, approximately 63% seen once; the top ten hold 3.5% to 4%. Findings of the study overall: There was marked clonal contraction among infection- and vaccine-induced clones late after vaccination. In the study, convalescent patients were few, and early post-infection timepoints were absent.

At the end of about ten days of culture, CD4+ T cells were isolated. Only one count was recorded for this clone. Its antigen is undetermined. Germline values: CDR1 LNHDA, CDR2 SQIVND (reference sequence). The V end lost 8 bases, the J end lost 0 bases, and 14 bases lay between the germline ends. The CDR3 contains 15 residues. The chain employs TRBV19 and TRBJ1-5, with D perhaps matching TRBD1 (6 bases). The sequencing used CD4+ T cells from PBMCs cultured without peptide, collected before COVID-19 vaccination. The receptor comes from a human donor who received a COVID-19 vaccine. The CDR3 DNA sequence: TGTGCCAGTGCGGGAGGGGGGGATAGCAATCAGCCCCAGCATTTT. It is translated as CASAGGGDSNQPQHF.